The clone carrying this T cell receptor beta chain appeared a few times. The antigen is not known. The authors ran a second PCR of roughly 6 to 12 cycles using a sample-barcoded 5' primer and a J-beta primer mix. Per-sample output comprised a minimum of 3 million paired-end reads containing CDR3. TCRdb itself ran the 5' RACE reads through MiXCR, one entry per CDR3 protein. The profile covers 650,000 to 700,000 distinct CDR3 sequences, with around 50% appearing a single time and roughly 13% taken by the ten largest. This sample was included in a study of blood T cells in healthy people across ages. The study's findings and limits: More naive CD4+ cells and higher diversity marked long-lived donors relative to aged donors.

The ends were cut back, 3 bases at V and 7 bases at J, with 10 bases in the middle. The germline CDR1 and CDR2 sequences are SQVTM and ANQGSEA. This CDR3 has 12 residues. V usage is TRBV29-1 and J usage is TRBJ2-1; unclear D gene. The sample consisted of blood. The sequence was obtained from a woman aged 80 or over in good health. CDR3 residues: CSVEPATNEQFF. The CDR3 nucleotides read TGCAGCGTTGAGCCAGCAACGAATGAGCAGTTCTTC.